A single sample is the source of the 2 T cell receptor beta chains below, sequenced in a study of shared clonotypes between healthy human individuals. The naive CD8 subset, CD45RO-negative cells positively selected for CCR7, excluded terminally differentiated effector memory CD45RA+ cells. Measured with immunoSEQ multiplex PCR; TCRdb has only the in-frame clones, and not every one. Of about 1,900,000 clones in the sample, about 95% were seen once. Sequenced input: naive CD8+ T cells sorted from blood. The receptors stem from a young man in good health.

The chain has TRBV7-9 and TRBJ2-7; the match to TRBD1 covers 11 bases. The CDR3 contains 16 residues. Germline trimming cut 5 bases from V and 5 bases from J; bases unmatched to any gene: 11. Germline CDR1 and CDR2: SEHNR and FQNEAQ (reference sequence). The CDR3 DNA follows: TGTGCCAGCAGCATCGGACAGGGGGCTACCCAAAACGAGCAGTACTTC. Amino acids: CASSIGQGATQNEQYF.

In DNA, the CDR3 is TGTGCCAGCAGCCCGACGACTAGGTTTCTCTACGAGCAGTACTTC. Translating it yields CASSPTTRFLYEQYF. The V gene is TRBV7-8, the J gene TRBJ2-7, with D possibly being TRBD2 (6 bases). There are 15 residues in the CDR3. Germline CDR1 SGHVS, CDR2 FQNEAQ. The germline V and J ends were trimmed by 5 bases and 3 bases, with 17 bases remaining between them.